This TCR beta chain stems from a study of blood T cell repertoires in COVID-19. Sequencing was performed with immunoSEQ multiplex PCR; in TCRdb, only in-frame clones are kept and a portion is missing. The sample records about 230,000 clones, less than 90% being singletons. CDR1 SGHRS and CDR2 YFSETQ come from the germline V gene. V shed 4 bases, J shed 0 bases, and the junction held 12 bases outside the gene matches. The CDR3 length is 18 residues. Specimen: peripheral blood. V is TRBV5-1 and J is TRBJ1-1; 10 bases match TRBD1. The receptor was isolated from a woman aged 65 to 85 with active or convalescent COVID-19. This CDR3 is CASSPIPPGQGMNTEAFF. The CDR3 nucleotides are TGCGCCAGCAGCCCAATTCCTCCGGGACAGGGGATGAACACTGAAGCTTTCTTT.